The present TCR beta chain was sequenced within a study of cytotoxic CD8 clonotypes in ibrutinib-treated CLL. TCRdb's copy holds only in-frame clones and misses some; the assay was immunoSEQ multiplex PCR. The sample records a few hundred thousand clones, 80% being singletons. The material sequenced was PBMCs, taken before ibrutinib treatment. This clonotype originated in a human donor with chronic lymphocytic leukemia.

The CDR3 DNA is TGTGCCAGCAGCGCCTCGGGAAACACTGAAGCTTTCTTT. Translating gives CASSASGNTEAFF. The rearrangement joins TRBV7-8 to TRBJ1-1; D ambiguous. Trimming removed 5 bases at V and 2 bases at J, with 9 bases between. CDR1 and CDR2 (germline): SGHVS, FQNEAQ. The CDR3 is 13 amino acids. The whole variable domain, remainder taken from reference TRBV7-8 and TRBJ1-1, is GAGVSQSPRYKVAKRGQDVALRCDPISGHVSLFWYQQALGQGPEFLTYFQNEAQLDKSGLPSDRFFAERPEGSVSTLKIQRTQQEDSAVYLCASSASGNTEAFFGQGTRLTVV.